This T cell receptor (beta chain) is drawn from a study of T cell repertoires in cytomegalovirus infection (dated by TCRdb to 2018 to 2020). Regarding the research as a whole: Because public TCR beta signatures pointed to carriage of CMV infection together with the matching HLA type, the HLA type of each donor mattered for the analysis. The paper as a whole reports these results and caveats: In both this cohort and an independent cohort of a few hundred donors, the cumulative frequency of public TCR beta family members distinguished carriers of CMV infection plus the relevant HLA type. The ex vivo response was dominated by HLA-C-restricted CMV-specific TCR beta clonotypes, which also provided the single most frequent clonotype in two of eight donors.

For sequencing, an Illumina HiSeq 1500 was employed. The public reads were quality trimmed at Q25 with fastp and then assembled into clones with MiXCR by TCRdb, keeping productive beta chains. Rows with a matching CDR3 protein are joined into one entry that keeps the most common DNA and genes. This sample is represented by under 200,000 distinct CDR3 sequences; about a sixth of them were singletons. Jointly, the top ten make up approximately 18% of the sample. To note about this clonotype: What antigen it recognizes has not been identified. The CDR3 carries no conserved terminal phenylalanine or tryptophan, so it likely arises from a read error.

Clipping removes 5 bases from V and 0 bases from J, with 14 as the unmatched junction base count. The CDR3 adds up to 18 amino acids, both ends counted. The retained sequence is limited to the CDR3, 54 bases, with the frame set at the first base. In the germline V gene, CDR1 corresponds to SGHVS and CDR2 to FQNEAQ. The sequence came from a human donor in good health (CMV status not recorded). Some clones in this sample may be carry-over from other donors' samples. Recombination joined TRBV7-8 with TRBJ1-2, with TRBD1 identical over 8 junction bases. Sequencing input: CD8+ T cells from PBMCs. CDR3 sequence: CASSHKRDRPLANYGYTV. The bases are TGTGCCAGCAGCCATAAGAGGGACAGGCCCCTAGCTAACTATGGCTACACCGTC.